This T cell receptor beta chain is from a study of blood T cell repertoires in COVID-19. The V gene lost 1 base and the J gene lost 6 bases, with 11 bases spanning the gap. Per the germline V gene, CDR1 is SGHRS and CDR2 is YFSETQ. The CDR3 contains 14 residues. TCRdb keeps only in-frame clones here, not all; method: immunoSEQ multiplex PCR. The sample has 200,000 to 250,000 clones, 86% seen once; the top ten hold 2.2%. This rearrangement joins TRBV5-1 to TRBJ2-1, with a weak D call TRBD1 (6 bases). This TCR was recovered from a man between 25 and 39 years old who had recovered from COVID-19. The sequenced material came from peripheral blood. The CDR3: CASSLSRGLNEQFF. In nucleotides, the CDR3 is TGCGCCAGCAGCTTGTCCAGGGGCCTCAATGAGCAGTTCTTC.